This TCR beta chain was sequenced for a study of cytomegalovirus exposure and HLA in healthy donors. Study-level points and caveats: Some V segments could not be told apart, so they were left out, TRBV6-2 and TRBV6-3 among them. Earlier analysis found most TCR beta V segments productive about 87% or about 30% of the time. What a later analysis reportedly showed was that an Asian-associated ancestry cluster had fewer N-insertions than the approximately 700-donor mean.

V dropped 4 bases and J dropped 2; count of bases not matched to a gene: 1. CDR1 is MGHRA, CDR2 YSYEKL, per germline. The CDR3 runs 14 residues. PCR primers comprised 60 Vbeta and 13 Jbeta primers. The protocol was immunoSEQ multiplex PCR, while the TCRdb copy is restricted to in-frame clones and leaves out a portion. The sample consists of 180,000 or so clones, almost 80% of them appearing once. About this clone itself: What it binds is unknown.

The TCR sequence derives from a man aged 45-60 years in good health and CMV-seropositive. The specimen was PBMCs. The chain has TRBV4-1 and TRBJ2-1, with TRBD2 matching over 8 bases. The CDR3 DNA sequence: TGCGCCAGCAGCCCGGGGGGGCCCTACAATGAGCAGTTCTTC. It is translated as CASSPGGPYNEQFF.